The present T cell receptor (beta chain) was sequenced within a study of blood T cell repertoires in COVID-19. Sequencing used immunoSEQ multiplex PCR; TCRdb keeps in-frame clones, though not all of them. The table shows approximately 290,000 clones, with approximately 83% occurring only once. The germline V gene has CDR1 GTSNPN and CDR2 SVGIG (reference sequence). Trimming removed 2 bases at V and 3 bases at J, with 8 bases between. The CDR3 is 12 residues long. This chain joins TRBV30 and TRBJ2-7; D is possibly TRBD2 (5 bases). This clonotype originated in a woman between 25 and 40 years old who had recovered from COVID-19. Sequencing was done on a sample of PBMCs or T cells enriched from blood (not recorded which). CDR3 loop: CAWSPGYYEQYF. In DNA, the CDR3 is TGTGCCTGGAGTCCGGGGTACTACGAGCAGTACTTC.